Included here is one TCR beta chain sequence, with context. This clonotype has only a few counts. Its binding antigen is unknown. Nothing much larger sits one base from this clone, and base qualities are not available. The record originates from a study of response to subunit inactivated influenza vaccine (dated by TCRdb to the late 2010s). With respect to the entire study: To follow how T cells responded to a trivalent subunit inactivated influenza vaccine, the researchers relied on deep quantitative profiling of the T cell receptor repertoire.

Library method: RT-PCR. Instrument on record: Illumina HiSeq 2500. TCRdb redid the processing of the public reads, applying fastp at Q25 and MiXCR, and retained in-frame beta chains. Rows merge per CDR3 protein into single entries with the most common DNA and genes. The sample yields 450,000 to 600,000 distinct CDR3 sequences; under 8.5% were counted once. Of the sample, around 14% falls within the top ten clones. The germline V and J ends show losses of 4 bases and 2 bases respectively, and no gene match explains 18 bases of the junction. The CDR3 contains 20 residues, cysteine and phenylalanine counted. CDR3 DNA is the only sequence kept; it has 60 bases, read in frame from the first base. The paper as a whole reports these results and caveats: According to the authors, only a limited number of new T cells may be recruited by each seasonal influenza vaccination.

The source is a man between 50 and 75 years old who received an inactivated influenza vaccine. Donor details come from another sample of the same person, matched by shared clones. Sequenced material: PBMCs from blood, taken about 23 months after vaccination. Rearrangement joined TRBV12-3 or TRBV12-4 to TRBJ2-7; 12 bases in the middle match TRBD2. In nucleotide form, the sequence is TGTGCCAGCAGTTCCCAAATAGGCGGGATGACTAGCGGGAGCCCCTACGAGCAGTACTTC. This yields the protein CASSSQIGGMTSGSPYEQYF.